The 13 T cell receptor beta chains in this list originate from one sample, sequenced in a study of T cell responses to AZD1222 COVID-19 vaccine. TCRdb keeps only in-frame clones here, not all; method: immunoSEQ multiplex PCR. The sample holds about 120,000 clones, more than 85% seen once. The sample was peripheral blood, taken on day 0 of AZD1222 vaccination. Every receptor here comes from an adult in good health.

For the CDR3, the DNA is TGTGCCTGGCGTAGGGACAGTAGCACAGATACGCAGTATTTT. This encodes CAWRRDSSTDTQYF. J is TRBJ2-3 and V is TRBV30; the match to TRBD1 covers 7 bases. From germline, CDR1 is GTSNPN and CDR2 SVGIG (reference sequence). The CDR3 runs to 14 residues. The V segment lost 5 bases and the J segment 0 bases; nucleotides outside the gene matches: 5.

V gene TRBV6-2 or TRBV6-3 combines with J gene TRBJ1-4; 9 bases are shared with TRBD1. The V segment lost 2 bases and the J segment 10 bases; nucleotides outside the gene matches: 5. The CDR3 totals 14 residues. Per germline, CDR1 MNHEY and CDR2 SVGEGT. CDR3 in amino acids: CASSYAGQGAKLFF. In nucleotides, the CDR3 is TGTGCCAGCAGTTACGCGGGACAGGGCGCAAAACTGTTTTTT.

The V call is TRBV5-6, the J call TRBJ1-5, with no clear D. Trimming took off 3 bases at V and 0 bases at J, with 7 bases between the two ends. The CDR3 totals 14 residues. Looked up from germline, CDR1 is SGHDT and CDR2 is YYEEEE. The CDR3 region is CASSSRNSNQPQHF. The CDR3 nucleotides are TGTGCCAGCAGCTCCAGAAATAGCAATCAGCCCCAGCATTTT.

This sequence joins TRBV6-5 and TRBJ2-7, with 12 bases matching TRBD2. From germline, CDR1 is MNHEY and CDR2 SVGAGI. The CDR3 is 14 amino acids. Trimming removed 7 bases from V and 4 bases from J; junction bases left unmatched: 5. The CDR3 DNA sequence: TGTGCCAGCACCCCCGGGACTAGCGGGTACGAGCAGTACTTC. As protein: CASTPGTSGYEQYF.

This clone showed up just once. This chain connects TRBV21-1 to TRBJ2-7; TRBD2 is taken as the D call from the table, unchecked against the DNA. TRBV21-1 is tagged as a pseudogene. CDR3 length: 12 residues. The CDR3 region has the DNA TGTGCCCAGGGGAGGGCCCCCTACGAGCAGTACTTC. This gives the protein CAQGRAPYEQYF.

This clone has just one count. The CDR3 nucleotides are TGCGCCAGCAGCCAGGGGGACAGGGAGAAGACCCAGTACTTC. Amino acid sequence: CASSQGDREKTQYF. The chain joins TRBV4-1 to TRBJ2-5; 9 bases agree with TRBD1. CDR3 length: 14 amino acids. V trimming: 3 bases; J trimming: 6 bases; junction bases outside the gene matches: 5. Germline-derived CDR1 and CDR2 are MGHRA and YSYEKL.

The genes are TRBV2 and TRBJ1-2, with D possibly TRBD1 on 5 matching bases. V lost 2 bases to trimming and J lost 0 bases, with 10 bases between them. CDR3 length: 15 amino acids. CDR1 and CDR2 (germline): SNHLY, FYNNEI. CDR3 region: CASSELGASNYGYTF. The CDR3 DNA reads TGTGCCAGCAGTGAACTCGGGGCTTCTAACTATGGCTACACCTTC.

The chain carries TRBV19 and TRBJ2-1; TRBD1 agrees at 8 bases. Trimming cost V 6 bases and J 0 bases; bases outside gene matches: 1. The CDR3 is 14 residues long. In germline, CDR1 is LNHDA, CDR2 SQIVND (reference sequence). CDR3 in amino acids: CASRGTGSYNEQFF. The CDR3 DNA follows: TGTGCCAGTAGAGGGACAGGCTCCTACAATGAGCAGTTCTTC.

This clone appeared once. This chain uses TRBV28 with TRBJ2-3; D may be TRBD1 (5 bases). This CDR3 has 13 residues. In germline, CDR1 is MDHEN, CDR2 SYDVKM. V shed 7 bases and J shed 5 bases, with 13 bases lying between them. CDR3 nucleotide sequence: TGTGCCAGCACCCAAGCCCAGGGAGATACGCAGTATTTT. Protein: CASTQAQGDTQYF.

The genes are TRBV27 and TRBJ2-3; D unclear. Germline CDR1 is MNHEY and CDR2 is SMNVEV (reference sequence). The CDR3 runs to 11 residues. V lost 2 bases to trimming and J lost 5 bases, with 2 bases between them. This CDR3 is CASSLVDTQYF. In DNA form, the CDR3 reads TGTGCCAGCAGTTTAGTAGATACGCAGTATTTT.

J is TRBJ2-7 and V is TRBV29-1; tentative D call: TRBD2 (6 bases). Trimming took off 2 bases at V and 0 bases at J, with 11 bases between the two ends. The CDR3 is 14 residues long. The germline CDR1 and CDR2 sequences are SQVTM and ANQGSEA. The CDR3 nucleotides read TGCAGCGTTGAAATCGGGAGTGGCTCCTACGAGCAGTACTTC. This sequence encodes CSVEIGSGSYEQYF.

The chain couples TRBV6-6 to TRBJ2-2; the D gene is possibly TRBD2 (6 bases). Trimming removed 10 bases at V and 0 bases at J, with 15 bases between. Germline V lookup: CDR1 MNHNY, CDR2 SVGAGI (reference sequence). The CDR3 contains 15 residues. The CDR3 here is CATPNGDSNTGELFF. CDR3 nucleotide sequence: TGTGCCACCCCGAACGGGGACTCGAACACCGGGGAGCTGTTTTTT.

The J gene is TRBJ2-7, the V gene TRBV2, with 11 positions matching TRBD1. CDR1 and CDR2 (germline): SNHLY, FYNNEI. This CDR3 is 14 amino acids long. Trimming cost V 8 bases and J 7 bases; bases outside gene matches: 10. As DNA, the CDR3 is TGTGCCAGCGGCAAGGACAGGGGGCCCGGGGAGCAGTACTTC. Residues: CASGKDRGPGEQYF.